The 17 T cell receptor beta chains below come from one sample, sequenced in a study of T cells in tumors after PD-1 blockade. TCRdb keeps only in-frame clones here, not all; method: immunoSEQ multiplex PCR. The sample has approximately 63,000 clones, roughly 70% seen once; the top ten hold approximately 4.8%. The starting material was PBMCs, obtained after anti-PD-1 treatment. The receptor set was obtained from a human donor with basal cell carcinoma.

The chain joins TRBV6-5 to TRBJ1-1, with D maybe TRBD1 (5 bases). V lost 2 bases to trimming and J lost 0 bases, with 10 bases between them. There are 15 residues in the CDR3. Per the germline V gene, CDR1 is MNHEY and CDR2 is SVGAGI. The CDR3 coding sequence is TGTGCCAGCAGTTACAGGCCGGACATGAACACTGAAGCTTTCTTT. This codes for CASSYRPDMNTEAFF.

This chain connects TRBV19 to TRBJ2-3; 9 bases line up with TRBD1. Trimming took 5 bases from V and 3 from J; bases not matched to a gene: 12. The germline CDR1 and CDR2 sequences are LNHDA and SQIVND (reference sequence). CDR3 size: 17 residues. In DNA form, the CDR3 reads TGTGCCAGTAGTCCCTCGTTGGACAGGGGCTGGACAGATACGCAGTATTTT. Amino acids: CASSPSLDRGWTDTQYF.

The table lists this clone with a few counts. CDR3 sequence: CASSESSGGATDTQYF. CDR3 nucleotides: TGTGCCAGCAGTGAGTCTAGCGGGGGGGCCACAGATACGCAGTATTTT. This rearrangement joins TRBV6-4 to TRBJ2-3; TRBD2 agrees at 12 bases. After removal of 3 bases from V and 2 bases from J, the junction contained 3 bases not matched to a gene. CDR1 and CDR2 from the germline V gene are MRHNA and SNTAGT. The CDR3 is 16 residues long.

The chain carries TRBV18 and TRBJ2-1; D not certain. The CDR3 consists of 14 residues. The V gene lost 0 bases and the J gene lost 12 bases, with 15 bases spanning the gap. Per the germline V gene, CDR1 is KGHSH and CDR2 is LQKENI. The CDR3 sequence: CASSPPWESLGQFF. The CDR3 coding sequence is TGTGCCAGCTCACCACCGTGGGAATCGCTGGGGCAGTTCTTC.

The chain recombines TRBV5-6 with TRBJ2-5, with TRBD1 identical over 9 bases. The CDR3 is 18 amino acids. Germline CDR1 reads SGHDT; CDR2 reads YYEEEE. V lost 0 bases and J lost 5; bases outside the gene matches: 14. CDR3 region: CASSLDRGRRGLIETQYF. As DNA, the CDR3 is TGTGCCAGCAGCTTGGACAGGGGGCGCCGGGGACTTATCGAGACCCAGTACTTC.

This clone came up a few times. The chain joins TRBV12-3 or TRBV12-4 to TRBJ2-7; D unresolved. Trimming took off 6 bases at V and 5 bases at J, with 8 bases between the two ends. The CDR3 covers 11 residues. The CDR3 DNA sequence: TGTGCCAGCAGCTCCCTACACGAGCAGTACTTC. Its protein product is CASSSLHEQYF.

The genes are TRBV24-1 and TRBJ1-3; D may be TRBD1 (5 bases). V lost 3 bases and J 10 bases, leaving 24 bases between the germline ends. Looked up from germline, CDR1 is KGHDR and CDR2 is SFDVKD. The CDR3 spans 17 residues. The CDR3 reads CATSDALGTAAGGTIYF. In DNA form, the CDR3 reads TGTGCCACCAGTGATGCTCTAGGGACGGCGGCGGGAGGGACCATATATTTT.

V is TRBV5-5 and J is TRBJ2-7; 8 bases fit TRBD2. Germline CDR1 reads SGHKS; CDR2 reads YYEKEE (reference sequence). V lost 4 bases to trimming and J lost 5 bases; unmatched junction nucleotides: 5. The CDR3 runs 13 residues. CDR3 nucleotide sequence: TGTGCCAGCAGCCCCCGGGGGGGGGACGAGCAGTACTTC. Residues: CASSPRGGDEQYF.

The gene calls are TRBV7-2 and TRBJ1-4; perhaps TRBD1 as D (5 bases). From germline, CDR1 is SGHTA and CDR2 FQGNSA. Trimming removed 5 bases from V and 5 bases from J, with 18 bases in between. This CDR3 is 16 amino acids long. DNA for the CDR3: TGTGCCAGCAGCCCAAAGTCATCAGGACAAAATGAAAAACTGTTTTTT. It translates to CASSPKSSGQNEKLFF. Full variable domain (missing parts from reference TRBV7-2 and TRBJ1-4): GAGVSQSPSNKVTEKGKDVELRCDPISGHTALYWYRQSLGQGLEFLIYFQGNSAPDKSGLPSDRFSAERTGGSVSTLTIQRTQQEDSAVYLCASSPKSSGQNEKLFFGSGTQLSVL.

The chain recombines TRBV7-7 with TRBJ2-5; 13 bases match TRBD2. The CDR3 has 15 amino acids. Germline V CDR1 and CDR2: SSHAT, FNYEAQ (reference sequence). J was trimmed by 4 bases and V by 4 bases; bases with no gene match: 3. The CDR3 DNA reads TGTGCCAGCAGCTCGGGACTAGCGGGGAGAGAGACCCAGTACTTC. It translates to CASSSGLAGRETQYF.

J is TRBJ2-3 and V is TRBV6-1; possibly TRBD2 for D (5 bases). Germline CDR1 and CDR2: MNHNS and SASEGT. The CDR3 is 15 residues long. Trimming took off 4 bases at V and 3 bases at J, with 14 bases between the two ends. CDR3 amino acids: CASSAGVGGTDTQYF. In DNA form, the CDR3 reads TGTGCCAGCAGTGCTGGGGTTGGCGGGACAGATACGCAGTATTTT.

There are a few counts of this clone. Other DNA sequences in this sample translate to the same CDR3. This chain uses TRBV6-6 with TRBJ1-1; no firm D call. The CDR3 covers 15 residues. V was pared by 0 bases and J by 4 bases, with 12 bases between. The V gene's germline CDR1 is MNHNY and CDR2 SVGAGI (reference sequence). The CDR3 sequence: CASSYSWAASTEAFF. The CDR3, as DNA: TGTGCCAGCAGTTACTCGTGGGCCGCGTCCACTGAAGCTTTCTTT.

The chain couples TRBV5-6 to TRBJ2-5, with a possible D match to TRBD1 (6 bases). Germline V gives CDR1 SGHDT, CDR2 YYEEEE. Trimming removed 2 bases from V and 4 bases from J, with 12 bases in between. This CDR3 spans 14 amino acids. The CDR3 sequence: CASSFQGTLETQYF. The CDR3 DNA follows: TGTGCCAGCAGCTTTCAGGGGACCCTAGAGACCCAGTACTTC.

The chain uses TRBV19 and TRBJ2-7; TRBD2 aligns across 8 bases. With V trimmed by 2 bases and J by 6 bases, 3 bases remained unmatched. This CDR3 comprises 13 residues. CDR1 and CDR2 (germline): LNHDA, SQIVND (reference sequence). The CDR3 loop reads CASSITGGREQYF. The CDR3 coding sequence is TGTGCCAGTAGTATAACGGGGGGGCGCGAGCAGTACTTC.

This chain connects TRBV27 to TRBJ2-7; TRBD1 or TRBD2 may be the D gene (5 bases each). The CDR3 consists of 13 residues. CDR1 is MNHEY, CDR2 SMNVEV, per germline (reference sequence). With 5 bases removed from V and 6 bases from J, the gap between germline ends came to 14 bases. For the CDR3, the DNA is TGTGCCAGCAGTCTATGGGGACGGGGCGAGCAGTACTTC. Its translation: CASSLWGRGEQYF.

J is TRBJ2-1 and V is TRBV6-5; D perhaps matches TRBD2 (6 bases). The length of the CDR3 is 15 residues. Trimming pared 0 bases from V and 2 bases from J, leaving 8 bases between. Germline V gene data show CDR1 as MNHEY and CDR2 as SVGAGI. CDR3 sequence: CASSYSGLPYNEQFF. DNA of the CDR3: TGTGCCAGCAGTTACTCGGGACTCCCCTACAATGAGCAGTTCTTC.

This clone was seen only once. V gene TRBV19 combines with J gene TRBJ1-1; 9 bases are a match to TRBD1. The V and J ends lost 3 bases and 4 bases, in that order; junction bases with no gene match: 3. This CDR3 has 14 amino acids. CDR1 is LNHDA, CDR2 SQIVND, per germline (reference sequence). CDR3 residues: CASSIDRGVTEAFF. CDR3 nucleotides: TGTGCCAGTAGTATCGACAGGGGGGTCACTGAAGCTTTCTTT.